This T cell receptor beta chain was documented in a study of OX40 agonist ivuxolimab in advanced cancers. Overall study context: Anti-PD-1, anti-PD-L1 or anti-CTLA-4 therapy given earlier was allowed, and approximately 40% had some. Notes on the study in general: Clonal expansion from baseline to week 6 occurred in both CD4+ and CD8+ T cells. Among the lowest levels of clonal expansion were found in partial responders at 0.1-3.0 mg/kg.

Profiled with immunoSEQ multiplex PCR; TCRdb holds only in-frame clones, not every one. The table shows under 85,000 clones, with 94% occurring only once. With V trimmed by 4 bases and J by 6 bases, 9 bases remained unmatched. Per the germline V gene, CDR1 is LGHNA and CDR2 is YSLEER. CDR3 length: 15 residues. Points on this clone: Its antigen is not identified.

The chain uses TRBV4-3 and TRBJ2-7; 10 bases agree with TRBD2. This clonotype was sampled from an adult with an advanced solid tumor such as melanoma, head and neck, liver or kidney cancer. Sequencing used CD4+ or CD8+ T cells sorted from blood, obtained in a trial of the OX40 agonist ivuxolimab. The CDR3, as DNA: TGCGCCAGCAGCCCCGAAACTAGCGGGGTTGGCGAGCAGTACTTC. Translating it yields CASSPETSGVGEQYF.